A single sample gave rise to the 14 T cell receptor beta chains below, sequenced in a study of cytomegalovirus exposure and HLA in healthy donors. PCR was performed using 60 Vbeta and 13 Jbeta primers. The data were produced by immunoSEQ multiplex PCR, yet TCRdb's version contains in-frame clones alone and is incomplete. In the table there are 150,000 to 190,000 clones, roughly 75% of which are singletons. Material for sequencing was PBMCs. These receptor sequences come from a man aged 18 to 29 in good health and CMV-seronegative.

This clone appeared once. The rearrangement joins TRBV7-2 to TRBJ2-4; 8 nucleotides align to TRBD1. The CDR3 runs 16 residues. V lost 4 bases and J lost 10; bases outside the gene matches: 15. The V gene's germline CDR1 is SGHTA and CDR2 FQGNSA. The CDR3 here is CASSSTGQGISGIQYF. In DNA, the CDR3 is TGTGCCAGCAGCTCTACAGGACAGGGTATAAGTGGGATTCAGTACTTC.

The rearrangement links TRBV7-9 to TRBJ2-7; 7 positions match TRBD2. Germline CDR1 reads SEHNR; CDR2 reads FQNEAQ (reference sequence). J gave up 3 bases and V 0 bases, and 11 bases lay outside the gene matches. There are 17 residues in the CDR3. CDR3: CASSLAGGLDPHYEQYF. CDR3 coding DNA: TGTGCCAGCAGCTTAGCGGGCGGACTAGACCCCCACTACGAGCAGTACTTC. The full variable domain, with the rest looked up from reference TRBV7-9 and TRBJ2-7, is DTGVSQNPRHKITKRGQNVTFRCDPISEHNRLYWYRQTLGQGPEFLTYFQNEAQLEKSRLLSDRFSAERPKGSFSTLEIQRTEQGDSAMYLCASSLAGGLDPHYEQYFGPGTRLTVT.

CDR3 coding DNA: TGTGCCAGCAGCCGCGACAGGGGGGAGCCCGGGGAGCTGTTTTTT. This encodes CASSRDRGEPGELFF. The V and J genes are TRBV5-4 and TRBJ2-2, with 9 bases fitting TRBD1. Looked up from germline, CDR1 is SGHNT and CDR2 is YYREEE (reference sequence). Trimming took 4 bases from V and 6 from J; bases not matched to a gene: 7. This CDR3 spans 15 amino acids.

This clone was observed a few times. As DNA, the CDR3 is TGTGCCAGCAGTCCCCAGACAGGGTCGGACACTGAAGCTTTCTTT. Translation: CASSPQTGSDTEAFF. The V and J genes are TRBV28 and TRBJ1-1; 7 bases are a match to TRBD1. V was clipped by 5 bases and J by 3 bases; unmatched bases: 9. The CDR3 contains 15 residues. Germline V gene data show CDR1 as MDHEN and CDR2 as SYDVKM.

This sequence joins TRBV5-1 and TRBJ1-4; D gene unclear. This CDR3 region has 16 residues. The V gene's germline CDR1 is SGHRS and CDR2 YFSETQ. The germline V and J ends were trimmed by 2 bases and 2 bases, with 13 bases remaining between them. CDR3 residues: CASSFGGRSTNEKLFF. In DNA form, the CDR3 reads TGCGCCAGCAGCTTCGGAGGGCGATCTACTAATGAAAAACTGTTTTTT. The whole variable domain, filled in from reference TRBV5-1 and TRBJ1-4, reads KAGVTQTPRYLIKTRGQQVTLSCSPISGHRSVSWYQQTPGQGLQFLFEYFSETQRNKGNFPGRFSGRQFSNSRSEMNVSTLELGDSALYLCASSFGGRSTNEKLFFGSGTQLSVL.

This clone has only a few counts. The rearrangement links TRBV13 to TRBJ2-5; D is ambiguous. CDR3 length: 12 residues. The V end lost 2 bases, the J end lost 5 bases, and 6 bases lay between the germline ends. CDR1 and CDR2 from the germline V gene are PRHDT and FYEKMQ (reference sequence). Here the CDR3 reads CASSLTGETQYF. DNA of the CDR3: TGTGCCAGCAGCTTAACGGGTGAGACCCAGTACTTC.

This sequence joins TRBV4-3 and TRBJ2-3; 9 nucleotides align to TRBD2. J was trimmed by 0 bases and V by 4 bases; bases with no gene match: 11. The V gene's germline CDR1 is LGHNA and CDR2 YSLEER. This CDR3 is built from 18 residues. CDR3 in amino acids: CASSRLTPSGNSTDTQYF. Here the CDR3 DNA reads TGCGCCAGCAGCCGACTTACCCCTAGCGGGAATAGCACAGATACGCAGTATTTT.

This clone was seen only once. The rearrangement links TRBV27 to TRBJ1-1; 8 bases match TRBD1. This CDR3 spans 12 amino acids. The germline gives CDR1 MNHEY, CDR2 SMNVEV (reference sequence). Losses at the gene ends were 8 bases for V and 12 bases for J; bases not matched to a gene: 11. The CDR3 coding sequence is TGTGCCAGCCGCCTAGGGGGACAGGAAACTTTCTTT. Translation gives CASRLGGQETFF.

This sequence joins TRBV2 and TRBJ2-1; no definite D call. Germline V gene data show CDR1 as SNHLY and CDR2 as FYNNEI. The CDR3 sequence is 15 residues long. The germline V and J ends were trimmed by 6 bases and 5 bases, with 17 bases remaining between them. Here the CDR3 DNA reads TGTGCCAGCAGCCCCGGAGCGAATATACACAATGAGCAGTTCTTC. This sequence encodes CASSPGANIHNEQFF.

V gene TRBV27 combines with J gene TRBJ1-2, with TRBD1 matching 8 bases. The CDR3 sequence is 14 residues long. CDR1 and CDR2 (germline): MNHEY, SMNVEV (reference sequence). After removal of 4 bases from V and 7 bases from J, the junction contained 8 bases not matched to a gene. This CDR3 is CASSSAGGSLGYTF. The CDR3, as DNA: TGTGCCAGCAGTTCGGCAGGGGGCTCGCTTGGCTACACCTTC.

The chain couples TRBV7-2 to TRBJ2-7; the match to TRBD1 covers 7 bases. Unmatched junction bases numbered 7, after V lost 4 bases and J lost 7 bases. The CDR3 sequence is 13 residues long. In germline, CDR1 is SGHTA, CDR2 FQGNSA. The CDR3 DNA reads TGTGCCAGCAGCTACCTTCAACAGGGGGAGCAGTACTTC. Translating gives CASSYLQQGEQYF.

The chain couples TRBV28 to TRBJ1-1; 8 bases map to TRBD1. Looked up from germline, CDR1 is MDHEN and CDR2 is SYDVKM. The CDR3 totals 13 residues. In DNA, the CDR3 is TGTGCGGCAAGGCAGGGGGCGGCCACTGAAGCTTTCTTT. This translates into CAARQGAATEAFF.

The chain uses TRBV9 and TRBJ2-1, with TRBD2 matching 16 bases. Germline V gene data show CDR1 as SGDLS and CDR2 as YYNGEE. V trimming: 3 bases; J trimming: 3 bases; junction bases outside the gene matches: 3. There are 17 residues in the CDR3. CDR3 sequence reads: CASSGGLAGGYYNEQFF. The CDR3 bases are TGTGCCAGCAGCGGGGGACTAGCGGGAGGGTACTACAATGAGCAGTTCTTC.

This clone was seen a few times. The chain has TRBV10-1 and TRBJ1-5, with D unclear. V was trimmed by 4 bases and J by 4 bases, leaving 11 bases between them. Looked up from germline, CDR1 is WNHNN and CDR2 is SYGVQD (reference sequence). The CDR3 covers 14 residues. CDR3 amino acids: CASSGPGLNQPQHF. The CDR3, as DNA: TGCGCCAGCAGTGGGCCAGGTCTAAATCAGCCCCAGCATTTT.